Listed here are 24 T cell receptor beta chains from one sample, sequenced in a study of vaccination and CD4 T cells after COVID-19. The Oncomine TCR Beta short-read assay sequenced DNA from cultured CD4+ T cells. TCRdb called the PCR reads again in MiXCR, with one record for every CDR3 protein. This repertoire shows roughly 24,000 distinct CDR3 sequences, 40% to 50% found once; its top ten account for 11%. The sample's treatment: roughly 10-day PBMC culture with coronavirus spike peptide pools or control peptides (ViraFEST assay). What these receptors recognize is not known. Sequenced sample: CD4+ T cells from blood, cultured in vitro. Receptor source: a human donor who had recovered from COVID-19.

The genes are TRBV6-1 and TRBJ1-1; 7 bases map to TRBD1. CDR3 size: 17 residues. Germline assignment: CDR1 MNHNS and CDR2 SASEGT. Trimming at V came to 6 bases and at J to 3 bases, leaving 16 bases not matched to a gene. The DNA of the CDR3 is TGTGCCAGCAGCCCCCGGGAGGGGGCGAGTTCACACACTGAAGCTTTCTTT. It is translated as CASSPREGASSHTEAFF.

A single count supports this clonotype. The rearrangement links TRBV6-5 to TRBJ2-3; D may be TRBD1 (6 bases). Looked up from germline, CDR1 is MNHEY and CDR2 is SVGAGI. This CDR3 is built from 18 residues. V gave up 2 bases and J gave up 6 bases, with 24 bases separating them. CDR3 nucleotide sequence: TGTGCCAGCAGTTACCTTCTACAGGGTGTGGACGGGATGGATACGCAGTATTTT. It is translated as CASSYLLQGVDGMDTQYF.

The table lists this clonotype with a few counts. The chain is built from TRBV20-1 and TRBJ1-5; 8 nucleotides match TRBD1. CDR1 and CDR2 from the germline V gene are DFQATT and SNEGSKA (reference sequence). The length of the CDR3 is 13 residues. Unmatched junction bases numbered 7, after V lost 8 bases and J lost 4 bases. This chain's CDR3 is CSIHGTGNQPQHF. The CDR3 DNA reads as TGCAGTATACACGGGACAGGTAATCAGCCCCAGCATTTT.

This clonotype came up a few times. The chain employs TRBV11-3 and TRBJ1-1; 10 nucleotides agree with TRBD1. V shed 5 bases, J shed 0 bases, and the junction held 6 bases outside the gene matches. The CDR3 is 16 amino acids. Germline values: CDR1 SGHNT, CDR2 YENEEA. The CDR3 nucleotides are TGTGCCAGCAGCCCGGGACAGGGGCTAGTGAACACTGAAGCTTTCTTT. Translating gives CASSPGQGLVNTEAFF.

The chain recombines TRBV2 with TRBJ1-1; D is undetermined. The germline V gene has CDR1 SNHLY and CDR2 FYNNEI. CDR3 size: 11 residues. Trimming took off 6 bases at V and 4 bases at J, with 6 bases between the two ends. CDR3 in DNA: TGTGCCAGCAGGGAGGGCACTGAAGCTTTCTTT. Residues: CASREGTEAFF.

This clonotype was detected only a few times. J is TRBJ1-1 and V is TRBV7-9, with D possibly matching TRBD1 (5 bases). The V end was cut by 2 bases, the J end by 0 bases, with 10 bases between. The CDR3 contains 15 residues. CDR1 and CDR2 from the germline V gene are SEHNR and FQNEAQ (reference sequence). CDR3 sequence: CASSLSGDLNTEAFF. The CDR3 bases are TGTGCCAGCAGCTTATCGGGGGACTTGAACACTGAAGCTTTCTTT.

This clonotype was observed a few times. This chain uses TRBV7-2 with TRBJ2-3, with D hard to call. CDR1 and CDR2 (germline): SGHTA, FQGNSA. The germline V and J ends were trimmed by 4 bases and 2 bases, with 7 bases remaining between them. There are 13 residues in the CDR3. CDR3 nucleotide sequence: TGTGCCAGCAGCTCCCCCCTCACAGATACGCAGTATTTT. It specifies CASSSPLTDTQYF.

This clonotype came up once. The V call is TRBV12-3 or TRBV12-4, the J call TRBJ2-7; TRBD2 might be the D (5 bases). The V end was cut by 1 base, the J end by 5 bases, with 12 bases between. The CDR3 loop spans 14 amino acids. CDR3 bases: TGTGCCAGCAGTTTAGTAAGAGGGTCAAACGAGCAGTACTTC. Translating it yields CASSLVRGSNEQYF.

The V call is TRBV19, the J call TRBJ2-1; weak D call: TRBD2 (6 bases). Per germline, CDR1 LNHDA and CDR2 SQIVND (reference sequence). The CDR3 totals 17 residues. Trimming stripped 3 bases from V and 1 base from J, with 16 bases between. The CDR3 is CASSIRPAGISYNEQFF. CDR3 coding DNA: TGTGCCAGTAGTATCCGACCCGCGGGGATATCCTACAATGAGCAGTTCTTC.

This chain connects TRBV11-3 to TRBJ2-6; D may match TRBD1 or TRBD2 (6 bases each). Trimming pared 2 bases from V and 3 bases from J, leaving 8 bases between. The CDR3 totals 15 residues. The germline gives CDR1 SGHNT, CDR2 YENEEA. As DNA, the CDR3 is TGTGCCAGCAGCTTACGGGGGCTTGGGGCCAACGTCCTGACTTTC. It translates to CASSLRGLGANVLTF. Supplemented by reference TRBV11-3 and TRBJ2-6, the full variable domain reads EAGVVQSPRYKIIEKKQPVAFWCNPISGHNTLYWYLQNLGQGPELLIRYENEEAVDDSQLPKDRFSAERLKGVDSTLKIQPAELGDSAVYLCASSLRGLGANVLTFGAGSRLTVL.

The rearrangement joins TRBV5-3 to TRBJ2-6; unclear D gene. TRBV5-3 is reported as an ORF; its role is uncertain. The CDR3 length is 21 residues. The ends were cut back, 2 bases at V and 0 bases at J, with 24 bases in the middle. CDR3 amino acids: CARSLRPLLTADRSGANVLTF. The DNA of the CDR3 is TGTGCCAGAAGCTTACGCCCCTTATTGACGGCAGATCGCTCTGGGGCCAACGTCCTGACTTTC.

In this sample, this clonotype turned up a few times. The chain uses TRBV6-1 and TRBJ1-2, with 8 bases matching TRBD1. CDR3 size: 13 residues. CDR1 is MNHNS and CDR2 is SASEGT in the germline V gene. The V segment lost 8 bases and the J segment 4 bases; nucleotides outside the gene matches: 6. The CDR3 loop is CASRQGIGYGYTF. The CDR3 coding sequence is TGTGCCAGCCGACAGGGGATAGGCTATGGCTACACCTTC.

This chain uses TRBV28 with TRBJ2-7; the D gene is possibly TRBD2 (5 bases). CDR1 and CDR2 (germline): MDHEN, SYDVKM. V was trimmed by 4 bases and J by 2 bases, leaving 15 bases between them. There are 15 residues in the CDR3. This CDR3 is CASSSPTRTAYEQYF. The CDR3 nucleotides read TGTGCCAGCAGTTCGCCTACTAGGACGGCCTACGAGCAGTACTTC.

The chain has TRBV5-1 and TRBJ1-6; a weak D match, TRBD1 (5 bases). CDR3 length: 14 amino acids. Between the trimmed V and J ends, which lost 3 bases and 6 bases, there was a span of 10 bases. CDR1 is SGHRS and CDR2 is YFSETQ in the germline V gene. The CDR3 loop is CASSSDGTNSPLHF. DNA for the CDR3: TGCGCCAGCAGCTCCGACGGGACTAATTCACCCCTCCACTTT.

This clonotype turned up a few times. The chain combines TRBV6-5 with TRBJ2-7; tentative D call: TRBD2 (7 bases). The germline gives CDR1 MNHEY, CDR2 SVGAGI. This CDR3 is built from 17 residues. V was cut by 0 bases and J by 4 bases, with 19 bases left in between. Written as DNA, the CDR3 is TGTGCCAGCAGTTACTCGGGGGGGGGGCCGATAATATACGAGCAGTACTTC. Translated, it gives CASSYSGGGPIIYEQYF.

The chain employs TRBV20-1 and TRBJ1-1; weak D call: TRBD1 (5 bases). CDR1 and CDR2 from the germline V gene are DFQATT and SNEGSKA (reference sequence). The CDR3 consists of 14 residues. The V end lost 3 bases, the J end lost 0 bases, and 11 bases lay between the germline ends. CDR3 region: CSAREQVLNTEAFF. The CDR3 nucleotides are TGCAGTGCTAGGGAACAGGTGTTGAACACTGAAGCTTTCTTT.

The rearrangement joins TRBV7-2 to TRBJ2-7, with 8 bases fitting TRBD1. In germline, CDR1 is SGHTA, CDR2 FQGNSA. The CDR3 is 16 residues long. V lost 5 bases to trimming and J lost 0 bases; unmatched junction nucleotides: 9. CDR3 residues: CASSPPTGESSYEQYF. CDR3 bases: TGTGCCAGCAGCCCTCCGACAGGGGAATCCTCCTACGAGCAGTACTTC. The whole variable domain, filled in from reference TRBV7-2 and TRBJ2-7, reads GAGVSQSPSNKVTEKGKDVELRCDPISGHTALYWYRQSLGQGLEFLIYFQGNSAPDKSGLPSDRFSAERTGGSVSTLTIQRTQQEDSAVYLCASSPPTGESSYEQYFGPGTRLTVT.

This clonotype has only one observation. One junction end disagrees with the germline gene, perhaps due to a read error. The V gene is TRBV7-2, the J gene TRBJ2-7; D is uncertain. CDR1 is SGHTA and CDR2 is FQGNSA in the germline V gene. The CDR3 is 12 amino acids. The CDR3 coding sequence is TGTGCCAGCAGCTTGACGGGTCTAGGGTGCCACTTC. Its translation is CASSLTGLGCHF.

This clonotype appeared a few times. The J gene is TRBJ1-2, the V gene TRBV20-1, with D possibly TRBD1 on 5 matching bases. Germline-derived CDR1 and CDR2 are DFQATT and SNEGSKA (reference sequence). The CDR3 extends over 11 amino acids. V lost 8 bases and J 9 bases, leaving 16 bases between the germline ends. CDR3 amino acids: CSTGVRGSYTF. The DNA for the CDR3 is TGCAGTACGGGGGTTAGGGGTAGCTACACCTTC.

The table lists this clonotype with a few counts. The chain recombines TRBV5-1 with TRBJ1-1; D might be TRBD1 (6 bases). The germline CDR1 and CDR2 sequences are SGHRS and YFSETQ. Deletions cut 0 bases from V and 7 bases from J, with 13 bases between. This CDR3 has 14 amino acids. The chain's CDR3 is CASSLVGGSGEAFF. DNA of the CDR3: TGCGCCAGCAGCTTGGTAGGGGGGTCCGGTGAAGCTTTCTTT.

The chain combines TRBV6-2 or TRBV6-3 with TRBJ2-1; a possible D gene is TRBD2 (5 bases). This CDR3 region has 20 residues. CDR1 MNHEY and CDR2 SVGEGT come from the germline V gene. V lost 0 bases and J 2 bases, leaving 23 bases between the germline ends. CDR3: CASSYSSLGQAGQAYNEQFF. For the CDR3, the DNA is TGTGCCAGCAGTTACTCGTCACTTGGTCAGGCGGGTCAGGCCTACAATGAGCAGTTCTTC.

This rearrangement joins TRBV20-1 to TRBJ2-1, with TRBD1 matching over 7 bases. CDR3 length equals 15 residues. The V segment lost 1 base and the J segment 4 bases; nucleotides outside the gene matches: 7. CDR1 is DFQATT and CDR2 is SNEGSKA in the germline V gene (reference sequence). The CDR3 spells CSARGQDRYYNEQFF. The CDR3 nucleotides read TGCAGTGCTAGAGGGCAGGACAGGTATTACAATGAGCAGTTCTTC.

This clonotype was counted only a few times. CDR3 amino acids: CASSPDRGANQPQHF. Here the CDR3 DNA reads TGTGCCAGTAGTCCCGACAGGGGGGCCAATCAGCCCCAGCATTTT. The chain recombines TRBV19 with TRBJ1-5, with TRBD1 identical over 9 bases. Germline V gene data show CDR1 as LNHDA and CDR2 as SQIVND (reference sequence). The CDR3 consists of 15 residues. Trimming cost V 5 bases and J 3 bases; bases outside gene matches: 5. The entire variable domain, with the rest obtained from reference TRBV19 and TRBJ1-5, is as follows: DGGITQSPKYLFRKEGQNVTLSCEQNLNHDAMYWYRQDPGQGLRLIYYSQIVNDFQKGDIAEGYSVSREKKESFPLTVTSAQKNPTAFYLCASSPDRGANQPQHFGDGTRLSIL.

The J gene is TRBJ1-1, the V gene TRBV5-5; the D gene is possibly TRBD1 (5 bases). Trimming took 4 bases from V and 11 from J, leaving 15 bases between them. Germline loops: CDR1 SGHKS, CDR2 YYEKEE (reference sequence). This CDR3 comprises 12 residues. The CDR3 protein is CASSLQQVSAFF. The CDR3 DNA reads as TGTGCCAGCAGCCTGCAACAGGTCTCCGCTTTCTTT.